This T cell receptor beta chain appears in the sequencing data of a study of shared clonotypes between healthy human individuals. Regarding the study as a whole: The diversity represented, both genetic and in exposure history, was limited by few donors.

Germline-derived CDR1 and CDR2 are MNHEY and SMNVEV (reference sequence). The CDR3 extends over 12 amino acids. Trimming left V 8 bases short and J 8 bases short, with 13 bases between. In the source study's methods: Filtering differed because ImmunoSEQ produced junction-only sequences that carried no quality scores. The table came from immunoSEQ multiplex PCR; TCRdb's copy has only in-frame clones and leaves some out. D and trimming were read from the DNA, whereas the V and J calls and clone size are those reported in that table. Counted here are 150,000 to 200,000 clones, 90% to 95% occurring once; the ten biggest clones make up 0.067%. Each sample came from a Caucasian adult donor living in Nashville, Tennessee. Concerning this clone itself: Its target is unknown.

What was sequenced was naive CD4+ T cells sorted from blood. Subset here: CD45RA+ positively selected. The genes are TRBV27 and TRBJ2-4; tentative D call: TRBD1 (6 bases). This TCR was recovered from a woman aged 25 to 39 in good health. The CDR3 protein is CASWGRLDIQYF. In nucleotides, the CDR3 is TGTGCCAGCTGGGGGCGCTTGGACATTCAGTACTTC.